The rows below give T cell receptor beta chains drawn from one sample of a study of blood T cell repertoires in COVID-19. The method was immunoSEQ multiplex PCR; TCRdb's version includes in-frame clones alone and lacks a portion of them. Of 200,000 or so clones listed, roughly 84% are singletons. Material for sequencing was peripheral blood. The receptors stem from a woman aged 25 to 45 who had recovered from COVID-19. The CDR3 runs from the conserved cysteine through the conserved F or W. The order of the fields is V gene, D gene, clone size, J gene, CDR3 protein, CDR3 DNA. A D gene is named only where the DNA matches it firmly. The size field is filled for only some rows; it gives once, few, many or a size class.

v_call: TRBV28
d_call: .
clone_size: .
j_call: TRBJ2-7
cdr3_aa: CASSLYLFRSF
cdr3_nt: TGTGCCAGCAGTTTATACCTATTTCGAAGTTTC

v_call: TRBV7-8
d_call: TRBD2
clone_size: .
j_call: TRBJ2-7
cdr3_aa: CASSLVAGSTYEQYF
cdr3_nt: TGTGCCAGCAGCTTAGTAGCGGGGAGCACCTACGAGCAGTACTTC

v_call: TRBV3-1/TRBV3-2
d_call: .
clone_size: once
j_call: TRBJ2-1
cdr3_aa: CASSQDLGEDLYNEQFF
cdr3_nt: TGTGCCAGCAGCCAAGATCTGGGGGAGGACCTTTACAATGAGCAGTTCTTC

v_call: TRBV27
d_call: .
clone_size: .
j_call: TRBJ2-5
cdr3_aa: CASSLSAQETQYF
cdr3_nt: TGTGCCAGCAGTTTAAGCGCGCAAGAGACCCAGTACTTC

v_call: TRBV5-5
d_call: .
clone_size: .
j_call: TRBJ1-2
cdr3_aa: CASSPGQFWSNYGYTF
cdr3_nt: TGTGCCAGCAGCCCAGGACAGTTTTGGTCTAACTATGGCTACACCTTC

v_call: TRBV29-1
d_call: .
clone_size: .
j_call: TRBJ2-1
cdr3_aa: CSVGSARGGFF
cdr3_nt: TGCAGCGTTGGAAGCGCCCGAGGGGGGTTCTTC

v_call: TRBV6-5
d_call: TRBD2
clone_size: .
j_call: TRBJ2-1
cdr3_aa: CASIRTSGTDEQFF
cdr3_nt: TGTGCCAGCATAAGGACTAGCGGGACCGATGAGCAGTTCTTC

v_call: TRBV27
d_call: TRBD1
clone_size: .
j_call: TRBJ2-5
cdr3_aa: CASSSVGGVQETQYF
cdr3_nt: TGTGCCAGCAGTTCCGTAGGGGGCGTCCAAGAGACCCAGTACTTC

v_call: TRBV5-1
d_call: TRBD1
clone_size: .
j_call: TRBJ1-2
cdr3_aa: CASSLTGGDGYTF
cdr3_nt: TGCGCCAGCAGCTTAACAGGGGGCGACGGCTACACCTTC

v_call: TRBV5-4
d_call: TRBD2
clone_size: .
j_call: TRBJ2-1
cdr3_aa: CASPGTSEYNEQFF
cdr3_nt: TGTGCCAGCCCCGGGACTAGCGAGTACAATGAGCAGTTCTTC

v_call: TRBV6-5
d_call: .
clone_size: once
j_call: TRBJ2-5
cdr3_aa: CASSRFSGGQETQYF
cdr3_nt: TGTGCCAGCAGCAGGTTCTCAGGTGGCCAAGAGACCCAGTACTTC

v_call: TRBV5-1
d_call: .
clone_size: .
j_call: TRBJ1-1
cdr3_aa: CASSVEGQTEAFF
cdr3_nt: TGCGCCAGCAGCGTTGAGGGTCAAACTGAAGCTTTCTTT

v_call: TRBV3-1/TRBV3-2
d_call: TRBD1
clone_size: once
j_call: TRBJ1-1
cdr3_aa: CASSQDIWRGHTEAFF
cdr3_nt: TGTGCCAGCAGCCAAGATATCTGGAGGGGGCACACTGAAGCTTTCTTT

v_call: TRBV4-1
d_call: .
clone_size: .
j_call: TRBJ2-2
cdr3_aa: CASSQAAPLGGELFF
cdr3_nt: TGCGCCAGCAGCCAAGCCGCTCCCCTCGGCGGGGAGCTGTTTTTT

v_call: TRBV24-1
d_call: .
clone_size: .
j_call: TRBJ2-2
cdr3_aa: CATSEPGLAGELFF
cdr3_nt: TGTGCCACCAGTGAACCAGGGCTCGCCGGGGAGCTGTTTTTT

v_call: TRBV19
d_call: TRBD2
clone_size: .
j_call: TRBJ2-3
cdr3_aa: CASSTSGATDTQYF
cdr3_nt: TGTGCCAGTAGTACTAGCGGGGCCACAGATACGCAGTATTTT

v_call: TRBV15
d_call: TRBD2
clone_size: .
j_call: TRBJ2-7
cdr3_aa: CATSRDKGGRAIHEQYF
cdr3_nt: TGTGCCACCAGCAGAGATAAGGGCGGGAGGGCCATCCACGAGCAGTACTTC